This T cell receptor beta chain was captured by sequencing in a study of OX40 agonist ivuxolimab in advanced cancers. Study as a whole: The dose-escalation group included hepatocellular carcinoma, melanoma, renal cell carcinoma and head and neck cancer. Patients achieving partial responses numbered three: one hepatocellular carcinoma case and two cutaneous melanoma cases.

Blood samples were obtained at baseline, cycle 4 day 1, and cycle 7 day 1. Study results and caveats: Expanded peripheral T cells had an undetermined antigen specificity.

Trimming pared 0 bases from V and 3 bases from J, leaving 10 bases between. Germline loops: CDR1 SGHTA, CDR2 FQGTGA. The CDR3 contains 15 residues. Clones were sequenced by immunoSEQ multiplex PCR, and TCRdb holds only the in-frame ones, with some missing. The sample records tens of thousands of clones, roughly nine tenths being singletons. Points on this clone: Its antigen is as yet unknown.

This chain links TRBV7-3 with TRBJ2-3, with a possible D match to TRBD2 (6 bases). This specimen was CD4+ or CD8+ T cells sorted from blood, taken in a trial of the OX40 agonist ivuxolimab. The sequence derives from an adult with an advanced solid tumor such as melanoma, head and neck, liver or kidney cancer. The chain's CDR3 is CASSLTSGITDTQYF. The CDR3, as DNA: TGTGCCAGCAGCTTAACTAGCGGAATAACAGATACGCAGTATTTT.